These T cell receptor beta chains were read from a single sample in a study of blood T cell repertoires in COVID-19. The assay was immunoSEQ multiplex PCR, and TCRdb's table has in-frame clones only and misses some. Among 120,000 or so clones listed, more than 75% were seen once. The sample comprised peripheral blood. The receptors stem from a man between 45 and 60 years old with active COVID-19. Each CDR3 is given with its conserved first and last residue. The order of the fields is D gene, clone size, J gene, V gene, CDR3 protein, CDR3 DNA. The D gene is left open where the match is weak. Size values are once, few and many counts, or a class for expanded clones, and some rows have none.

>-|-|TRBJ1-5|TRBV12-3/TRBV12-4
CASSRDINQPQHF
TGTGCCAGCAGTCGGGACATAAATCAGCCCCAGCATTTT
>TRBD2|-|TRBJ2-1|TRBV19
CASSMGGYEQFF
TGTGCCAGTAGTATGGGGGGGTATGAGCAGTTCTTC
>-|-|TRBJ2-3|TRBV3-1/TRBV3-2
CASSGAGGSDTQYF
TGTGCCAGCAGCGGAGCGGGTGGATCAGATACGCAGTATTTT
>TRBD1|-|TRBJ2-3|TRBV10-3
CAISETGGMDTQYF
TGTGCCATCAGTGAGACAGGGGGAATGGATACGCAGTATTTT
>-|-|TRBJ1-6|TRBV7-9
CASSLGGGNSPLHF
TGTGCCAGCAGCTTAGGTGGGGGGAATTCACCCCTCCACTTT
>TRBD1|-|TRBJ1-1|TRBV6-2/TRBV6-3
CASSRGETGLTEAFF
TGTGCCAGCAGCCGGGGGGAGACAGGGCTCACTGAAGCTTTCTTT
>TRBD1|-|TRBJ2-7|TRBV6-5
CATHGTGFDEQYF
TGTGCCACCCATGGGACAGGGTTCGACGAGCAGTACTTC
>-|medium-sized|TRBJ1-2|TRBV20-1
CSASPGDGYTF
TGCAGTGCCAGCCCGGGAGATGGCTACACCTTC
>TRBD2|-|TRBJ2-1|TRBV15
CATSRDSDSGAFF
TGTGCCACCAGCAGAGATTCAGACAGCGGGGCGTTCTTC
>TRBD2|once|TRBJ2-7|TRBV9
CASSKLAGAFPYEQYF
TGTGCCAGCAGCAAACTAGCGGGGGCTTTTCCCTACGAGCAGTACTTC
>TRBD1|-|TRBJ1-5|TRBV6-2/TRBV6-3
CASSLPGHLDRVNQPQHF
TGTGCCAGCAGTTTACCGGGACACCTTGACAGGGTCAATCAGCCCCAGCATTTT
>TRBD1|-|TRBJ2-7|TRBV11-2
CASSLTGTGGNNEQYF
TGTGCCAGCAGCTTAACCGGGACAGGGGGGAACAACGAGCAGTACTTC
>TRBD1|-|TRBJ2-2|TRBV6-5
CASRIQGSGELFF
TGTGCCAGCAGGATACAGGGGAGCGGGGAGCTGTTTTTT
>TRBD2|-|TRBJ2-5|TRBV7-2
CASSLGFGTTQETQYF
TGTGCCAGCAGCTTAGGCTTCGGGACTACCCAAGAGACCCAGTACTTC
>-|-|TRBJ2-1|TRBV6-1
CASSESSGSYNEQFF
TGTGCCAGCAGTGAAAGTAGCGGCTCCTACAATGAGCAGTTCTTC
>TRBD1|-|TRBJ1-2|TRBV18
CASSPLAGQGAYGYTF
TGTGCCAGCTCACCGCTCGCCGGACAGGGCGCCTATGGCTACACCTTC
>-|once|TRBJ1-2|TRBV11-3
CASSPVAHYGYTF
TGTGCCAGCAGCCCAGTGGCCCACTATGGCTACACCTTC
>-|-|TRBJ1-3|TRBV7-6
CASSLRWRELIHGNTIYF
TGTGCCAGCAGCTTAAGGTGGCGGGAACTCATTCATGGAAACACCATATATTTT
>-|-|TRBJ1-1|TRBV3-1/TRBV3-2
CASSHLVDSEAFF
TGTGCCAGCAGCCACTTGGTGGACAGTGAAGCTTTCTTT
>-|-|TRBJ1-5|TRBV4-1
CASSQVAGARSNQPQHF
TGCGCCAGCAGCCAAGTCGCAGGGGCTCGCAGCAATCAGCCCCAGCATTTT
>TRBD1|-|TRBJ2-1|TRBV6-4
CASSSGTGGNEQFF
TGTGCCAGCAGTTCCGGGACAGGGGGTAATGAGCAGTTCTTC
>-|-|TRBJ2-3|TRBV6-5
CANRGGVADTQYF
TGTGCCAACAGGGGCGGGGTTGCAGATACGCAGTATTTT
>-|-|TRBJ1-1|TRBV4-2
CASSLGRGTEAFF
TGTGCCAGCAGCCTGGGGAGGGGTACTGAAGCTTTCTTT
>TRBD1|-|TRBJ2-5|TRBV4-2
CASSPGGAGGRLETQYF
TGTGCCAGCAGCCCAGGTGGGGCAGGGGGTAGGTTAGAGACCCAGTACTTC
>-|-|TRBJ2-3|TRBV2
CASSFVGGRSTDTQYF
TGTGCCAGCAGTTTTGTAGGGGGAAGGAGCACAGATACGCAGTATTTT